This record covers a single TCR beta chain. Antigen specificity is unknown. V dropped 6 bases and J dropped 3; count of bases not matched to a gene: 7. CDR1 is MNHEY and CDR2 is SMNVEV in the germline V gene (reference sequence). This CDR3 is built from 15 residues. The library was built from roughly 400 ng RNA with molecular barcoded adaptors for alpha/delta and beta/gamma chains. TCRdb itself ran the reads through MiXCR, one entry per CDR3 protein. The sample has fewer than 150,000 distinct CDR3 sequences, under 15% seen once. The data originate from a study of read filtering for tumor transcriptome and immune sequencing. In the study overall: IR-seq gave about 3.5 to 11 million TCR reads per sample; RNA-seq gave about 80 to 1,400. Study-wide points: Without single-read clonotypes, shared clonotype proportions correlated more between IR-seq and RNA-seq.

This rearrangement joins TRBV27 to TRBJ2-7, with 11 bases aligning to TRBD1. The TCR sequence derives from a donor aged 40 or over with multiple myeloma. Sequencing input: a population of CD138-negative cells sorted from bone marrow. The CDR3 region has the DNA TGTGCCAGCAGCCCCACCGGGACAGGGGGCTACGAGCAGTACTTC. This codes for CASSPTGTGGYEQYF.